This T cell receptor beta chain came from a study of shared clonotypes between healthy human individuals (TCRdb year 2020). About the investigation overall: Two women and three men aged 18 to 49 years were included in the cohort. Blood TCR repertoires of about 5 healthy adults were deeply sequenced to estimate repertoire size and the extent of clonotype sharing between individuals. For each donor, CD4 naive and CD4 memory were each run on three plates, CD8 naive on two plates, and CD8 memory on one plate. Per donor, leukapheresis produced somewhere between about 0.9 and 9 billion PBMCs. Libraries were prepared and TCR repertoires were sequenced by different laboratories using diverse techniques, in order to increase sequencing depth and limit assay-specific biases.

Paper-wide results and their limitations: Sampling was limited to blood, and TCR repertoires in tissue likely differ from TCR repertoires in blood. Naive subsets generally had larger estimated clonotype richness than memory subsets did. Pairwise subsampling led to the expectation that sequencing depth would affect the degree of clonotype sharing among donors. Compared with non-shared clonotypes, the clonotypes found in all four sorted-subset donors had higher generation probabilities. About 5% of naive CD4, roughly 3.5% of naive CD8, roughly 2.5% of memory CD4, and around 0.42% of memory CD8 clonotypes were shared across several donors. The small number of donors limited the genetic and exposure-history diversity represented. Incomplete sequencing was indicated by rarefaction of sorted-subset datasets, despite the large sequencing depth.

Using the deep immunoSEQ assay, multiplex PCR amplified TCR CDR3 regions from genomic DNA. Extracted genomic DNA from each cell subset was distributed evenly across all wells of several immunoSEQ 96-well plates, and each plate was treated as a replicate. Each replicate PCR for sorted subsets received about 180 ng genomic DNA, equal to roughly 29,000 T cell genomes. The purified libraries were quantified using a Qubit 3.0 fluorometer, sized with a Bioanalyzer 2100, and then quantified again using the KAPA Library Quantification kit. Every immunoSEQ 96-well plate was sequenced on a separate single-read 150-cycle Illumina NextSeq 550 flow cell. The study's own analysis went as follows. The immunoSEQ output contained only junctional sequences without quality scores, so filtering could not match that applied to full-length reads. Sequences were annotated with PyIR, a Python wrapper for IgBLAST v1.9, using IMGT germline references to assign V/J genes and CDR3. Reads with weak V/J assignments (E-value above 1e-6), missing CDR3, stop codons, out-of-frame junctions, or ambiguous translated residues were removed. V3J clonotypes were defined as sequences sharing an identical inferred V gene, J gene, and CDR3 amino acid sequence. The percentage overlap between two repertoires was calculated by dividing the number of shared unique clonotypes by the size of the smaller repertoire. Repertoire richness was assessed with RTK rarefaction, the Chao1 estimator, and Recon v2.1 estimates of unobserved clonotypes. Generation probabilities for all TCRbeta clonotypes obtained by the gDNA method from a few donors were computed using OLGA. Drawn from immuneACCESS, this table holds only the in-frame rearrangements with V and J called that TCRdb kept. Clones are partly lost; checked studies trace under half to an unresolved V gene and leave the rest unexplained. V, J and clone size derive from that table, while D and trimming were established from the DNA sequence. Counted in this sample were about 2 million clones; 90% to 95% of them appeared once. 0.13% of the sample rests with the top ten.

V was cut back by 3 bases and J by 4 bases, leaving a gap of 8 bases between them. The CDR3 covers 14 residues, taking in both the cysteine and the phenylalanine. Only CDR3 DNA remains: 42 bases, in frame from the first base. CDR1 and CDR2, looked up from the germline V gene, are SGHRS and YFSETQ. The donors were healthy, HIV-negative adults who had no recently reported acute infections or vaccinations. All donors were Caucasian adults living in Nashville, Tennessee, USA. CD4+ T cells were enriched by magnetic negative selection; naive cells were then positively selected on CD45RA, and the negative fraction formed the memory subset. After blood collection by leukapheresis, PBMCs were isolated using Ficoll-Histopaque density gradient centrifugation and then cryopreserved in the vapor phase of liquid nitrogen. Purity and quantity of every magnetically sorted T cell population were checked by analytical flow cytometry. Genomic DNA was isolated from each sorted fraction and quantified by UV absorbance on a Nanodrop 2000c.

On this clone: Its antigen has not been determined. No base quality information exists; no much larger clone differs at one position.

The sequence links TRBV5-1 to TRBJ2-6; the D gene cannot be named for sure. The clonotype originates from a man aged 18 to 35 in good health. The sample was naive CD4+ T cells sorted from blood. Taken with the paper, the label for cell subset or site translates to: CD45RA+ positively selected. The encoded CDR3 is CASSSGGGANVLTF. The nucleotide sequence reads as follows: TGCGCCAGCAGCTCCGGCGGCGGGGCCAACGTCCTGACTTTC.